This T cell receptor (beta chain) was documented in a study of vaccination effects on CD4 cells after COVID-19. Subsequent to roughly 9 days of culture, CD4+ T cells were isolated. Vaccination of participants consisted of two doses of either the BNT162b2 or mRNA-1273 vaccine. People in the vaccine group had not been infected with SARS-CoV-2 before, and their nucleocapsid antibodies were negative. The CDR3 length is 14 residues. The V and J ends lost 1 base and 8 bases, in that order; junction bases with no gene match: 6. Germline V CDR1 and CDR2: SGHVS, FQNEAQ. In regard to this clone: What it recognizes is unknown.

Libraries were prepared by immunoSEQ multiplex PCR; TCRdb keeps only in-frame clonotypes and omits some of them. Altogether 43,000 or so clones are present, about 70% being singletons, with the ten largest covering 7%. The specimen was CD4+ T cells from PBMCs cultured without peptide, collected after COVID-19 vaccination. This clonotype was obtained from a human donor who received a COVID-19 vaccine. The V and J genes are TRBV7-8 and TRBJ1-2; 8 bases are shared with TRBD1. The CDR3 loop reads CASSLDQGARGYTF. In nucleotides, the CDR3 is TGTGCCAGCAGCTTAGACCAGGGGGCGAGAGGCTACACCTTC.